Each of the 14 T cell receptor beta chains below was sequenced from the same sample in a study of CD8 T cells in Susac syndrome. With random hexamers, reverse transcription was performed on about 0.45 to 1 ug of RNA. Each CDR3 protein is one row after TCRdb ran MiXCR on the immunoSEQ multiplex PCR reads. The sample contains 95,000 to 150,000 distinct CDR3 sequences, 90% to 95% of which appear only once. Sample: CD4+ T cells from PBMCs. These receptors all come from a human donor in good health.

The V and J genes are TRBV6-2 or TRBV6-3 and TRBJ1-1; D gene unclear. CDR1 and CDR2 (germline): MNHEY, SVGEGT. The CDR3 spans 13 residues. Trimming shortened V by 7 bases and J by 3 bases, and 12 bases separated the two germline ends. As DNA, the CDR3 is TGTGCCAGCACTACTCTATTAGACACTGAAGCTTTCTTT. It is translated as CASTTLLDTEAFF.

Remarks on this clonotype: At one of its ends the junction is not consistent with the germline gene, which may arise from a read error. The V call is TRBV20-1, the J call TRBJ1-2; 9 bases match TRBD1. Germline loops: CDR1 DFQATT, CDR2 SNEGSKA (reference sequence). There are 13 residues in the CDR3. The CDR3 sequence is CSATSGDRASLAF. CDR3 nucleotide sequence: TGCAGTGCTACATCGGGGGACAGGGCCTCCTTGGCCTTC.

The V gene is TRBV28, the J gene TRBJ2-7, with D unresolved. Germline V gene data show CDR1 as MDHEN and CDR2 as SYDVKM. The CDR3 is 11 residues long. The V and J ends lost 7 bases and 4 bases respectively, with 8 bases between them. The CDR3 loop reads CASNLGYEQYF. CDR3 bases: TGTGCCAGCAACTTAGGGTACGAGCAGTACTTC.

The chain recombines TRBV20-1 with TRBJ2-5; D ambiguous. The CDR3 loop spans 12 amino acids. Looked up from germline, CDR1 is DFQATT and CDR2 is SNEGSKA (reference sequence). V lost 4 bases to trimming and J lost 2 bases, with 8 bases between them. The CDR3 DNA reads TGCAGTGCTAATAGGGCTCAAGAGACCCAGTACTTC. It is translated as CSANRAQETQYF.

The chain has TRBV20-1 and TRBJ1-1; D gene unclear. V lost 4 bases and J lost 4, with 13 bases in between. This CDR3 has 13 amino acids. Germline V gene lookup returns CDR1 DFQATT and CDR2 SNEGSKA (reference sequence). CDR3 sequence: CSANHPAGTEAFF. The DNA for the CDR3 is TGCAGTGCTAATCATCCGGCAGGCACTGAAGCTTTCTTT.

Notes on this clonotype: One junction end does not reproduce the germline sequence, and a read error may be involved. V gene TRBV20-1 combines with J gene TRBJ2-5, with D tentatively TRBD1 (5 bases). CDR1 DFQATT and CDR2 SNEGSKA come from the germline V gene (reference sequence). This CDR3 has 13 residues. CDR3 amino acids: CSGKGQGKEAQYF. Written as DNA, the CDR3 is TGCAGTGGCAAAGGTCAGGGCAAAGAGGCCCAGTACTTC.

This chain connects TRBV11-3 to TRBJ1-1; D ambiguous. V was pared by 1 base and J by 6 bases, with 18 bases between. CDR3 length: 16 amino acids. Germline V CDR1 and CDR2: SGHNT, YENEEA. Here the CDR3 DNA reads TGTGCCAGCAGCTTAGGCGGCCCTGAGGTTGGCTCTGAAGCTTTCTTT. This gives the protein CASSLGGPEVGSEAFF.

The chain has TRBV11-3 and TRBJ2-3, with 11 bases matching TRBD2. This CDR3 is built from 15 residues. After removal of 5 bases from V and 4 bases from J, the junction contained 5 bases not matched to a gene. Germline CDR1 is SGHNT and CDR2 is YENEEA. The CDR3 sequence is CASSKTSGTADTQYF. The CDR3 DNA is TGTGCCAGCAGCAAGACTAGCGGGACTGCAGATACGCAGTATTTT.

The chain employs TRBV7-9 and TRBJ1-2; D remains ambiguous. The CDR3 has 12 amino acids. Trimming pared 3 bases from V and 5 bases from J, leaving 7 bases between. Germline CDR1 SEHNR, CDR2 FQNEAQ (reference sequence). The CDR3 DNA follows: TGTGCCAGCAGCTTCTCAGAGTATGGCTACACCTTC. This gives the protein CASSFSEYGYTF.

V usage is TRBV3-1 and J usage is TRBJ2-1; tentatively, D is TRBD2 (5 bases). Germline V CDR1 and CDR2: LGHDT, YNNKEL (reference sequence). V lost 1 base to trimming and J lost 7 bases, with 8 bases between them. CDR3 length: 13 amino acids. The CDR3 DNA reads as TGTGCCAGCAGCCAAGGACGAGGGAATGAGCAGTTCTTC. As protein: CASSQGRGNEQFF.

The genes are TRBV7-2 and TRBJ2-2; the match to TRBD2 covers 8 bases. The CDR3 spans 16 residues. Trimming cost V 5 bases and J 6 bases; bases outside gene matches: 11. From germline, CDR1 is SGHTA and CDR2 FQGNSA. The CDR3 sequence is CASSSLAGLGSGELFF. The CDR3 DNA follows: TGTGCCAGCAGCAGTTTAGCGGGGTTGGGCTCCGGGGAGCTGTTTTTT.

The chain has TRBV3-1 and TRBJ2-1, with D perhaps assigned TRBD1 or TRBD2 (5 bases each). The V gene's germline CDR1 is LGHDT and CDR2 YNNKEL (reference sequence). The CDR3 covers 17 residues. The V end was cut by 4 bases, the J end by 3 bases, with 19 bases between. CDR3 coding DNA: TGTGCCAGCAGCCTATCCCCCGGGACGACGCGCTACAATGAGCAGTTCTTC. It is translated as CASSLSPGTTRYNEQFF.

In this sample, this clonotype turned up a few times. This chain uses TRBV28 with TRBJ1-2; a possible D gene is TRBD1 (6 bases). Germline V gene sequence: CDR1 MDHEN, CDR2 SYDVKM. There are 13 residues in the CDR3. The V and J ends lost 2 bases and 4 bases respectively, with 8 bases between them. CDR3 sequence: CASSLQGTYGYTF. CDR3 nucleotides: TGTGCCAGCAGTTTACAGGGGACCTATGGCTACACCTTC.

The gene calls are TRBV11-2 and TRBJ2-3; D unclear. Trimming removed 2 bases from V and 1 base from J, with 7 bases in between. This CDR3 is 14 amino acids long. Germline V gene lookup returns CDR1 SGHAT and CDR2 FQNNGV. The CDR3 DNA reads as TGTGCCAGCAGCTTATTGTATGGCACAGATACGCAGTATTTT. Encoded protein: CASSLLYGTDTQYF.